Presented here are 27 T cell receptor beta chains from one specimen sequenced in a study of identical twins. TCRdb recomputed calls from the 5' RACE reads with MiXCR, one row per CDR3 protein. Of about 520,000 distinct CDR3 sequences in the sample, approximately 22% are singletons; the top ten hold about 0.93%. The same specimen was also included in a second study, on T cells expressing NK-cell markers.

The sequencing input was CD4+ T cells sorted from blood. The receptors were gathered from a woman aged 18-35 years in good health.

The sample holds a few counts of this clonotype. V gene TRBV12-3 or TRBV12-4 combines with J gene TRBJ1-5, with TRBD1 matching over 8 bases. CDR3 length: 14 residues. V dropped 5 bases and J dropped 6; count of bases not matched to a gene: 6. CDR3 sequence reads: CASSRTGTSQPQHF. CDR3 nucleotide sequence: TGTGCCAGCAGTCGGACAGGGACTAGTCAGCCCCAGCATTTT.

This clonotype was found a few times. V usage is TRBV7-9 and J usage is TRBJ2-3; the D gene is possibly TRBD2 (5 bases). The germline V gene encodes CDR1 SEHNR and CDR2 FQNEAQ (reference sequence). V was trimmed by 10 bases and J by 0 bases, leaving 23 bases between them. CDR3 length: 17 residues. CDR3 in amino acids: CATIPNGETGSTDTQYF. The CDR3 bases are TGTGCCACCATACCCAACGGCGAGACGGGGAGCACAGATACGCAGTATTTT.

This clonotype was found many times. The V call is TRBV20-1, the J call TRBJ2-1, with 8 bases lining up with TRBD2. The V and J ends lost 5 bases and 6 bases, in that order; junction bases with no gene match: 6. CDR3 length equals 13 residues. The germline V gene has CDR1 DFQATT and CDR2 SNEGSKA (reference sequence). The CDR3 sequence is CSALLAGTNEQFF. In DNA form, the CDR3 reads TGCAGTGCTCTTCTAGCGGGTACCAATGAGCAGTTCTTC.

This chain joins TRBV6-1 and TRBJ2-1, with 11 bases fitting TRBD2. V was pared by 6 bases and J by 1 base, with 8 bases of the junction left unmatched. This CDR3 contains 17 residues. The germline V gene has CDR1 MNHNS and CDR2 SASEGT. As DNA, the CDR3 is TGTGCCAGCAGGAGACTAGCGGGACCTCCTTCCTACAATGAGCAGTTCTTC. Its protein is CASRRLAGPPSYNEQFF.

The J gene is TRBJ2-1, the V gene TRBV6-5; unclear D gene. This CDR3 is built from 13 residues. V lost 2 bases and J 9 bases, leaving 11 bases between the germline ends. Germline-derived CDR1 and CDR2 are MNHEY and SVGAGI. The CDR3 bases are TGTGCCAGCAGTTACCCAGCAGGACCTGAGCAGTTCTTC. Translation gives CASSYPAGPEQFF.

CDR3 coding DNA: TGTGCCAGCAGTTTATCGACCAGTACGAGCACTGAAGCTTTCTTT. Residues: CASSLSTSTSTEAFF. J is TRBJ1-1 and V is TRBV27, with unresolved D. Trimming pared 0 bases from V and 4 bases from J, leaving 12 bases between. The CDR3 covers 15 residues. Per germline, CDR1 MNHEY and CDR2 SMNVEV (reference sequence).

There are a few counts of this clonotype. In DNA, the CDR3 is TGCAGCGTTAGCAGTAGGAATTTGGATGGCTACACCTTC. It codes for CSVSSRNLDGYTF. The chain couples TRBV29-1 to TRBJ1-2; D is undetermined. V lost 5 bases and J lost 6, with 16 bases in between. Germline CDR1 reads SQVTM; CDR2 reads ANQGSEA. This CDR3 has 13 amino acids. Full variable domain (remainder filled in from reference TRBV29-1 and TRBJ1-2): SAVISQKPSRDICQRGTSLTIQCQVDSQVTMMFWYRQQPGQSLTLIATANQGSEATYESGFVIDKFPISRPNLTFSTLTVSNMSPEDSSIYLCSVSSRNLDGYTFGSGTRLTVV.

The CDR3 protein is CASSQGQVRTQETQYF. CDR3 nucleotides: TGCGCCAGCAGCCAGGGACAGGTCCGAACCCAAGAGACCCAGTACTTC. The V gene is TRBV5-1, the J gene TRBJ2-5, with 8 bases identical to TRBD1. Germline CDR1 reads SGHRS; CDR2 reads YFSETQ. The CDR3 extends over 16 amino acids. Trimming at V came to 4 bases and at J to 1 base, leaving 9 bases not matched to a gene.

V gene TRBV5-1 combines with J gene TRBJ1-2; D call uncertain. The CDR3 totals 14 residues. The germline V gene encodes CDR1 SGHRS and CDR2 YFSETQ. Between the trimmed V and J ends, which lost 1 base and 5 bases, there was a span of 12 bases. CDR3 bases: TGCGCCAGCAGCTTGATGAAAGGGATATATGGCTACACCTTC. Protein: CASSLMKGIYGYTF.

The chain couples TRBV15 to TRBJ2-7; D remains unclear. The CDR3 spans 16 residues. CDR1 is LNHNV, CDR2 YYDKDF, per germline (reference sequence). Trimming pared 3 bases from V and 1 base from J, leaving 16 bases between. As DNA, the CDR3 is TGTGCCACCAGCAGTCCCGCGACAAAAGGGTCCTACGAGCAGTACTTC. As protein: CATSSPATKGSYEQYF.

This clonotype has more than one count but fewer than ten. The V gene is TRBV2, the J gene TRBJ2-3; no clear D. Germline V gene sequence: CDR1 SNHLY, CDR2 FYNNEI. V shed 2 bases and J shed 5 bases, with 8 bases lying between them. This CDR3 is 13 amino acids long. The CDR3 DNA reads as TGTGCCAGCAGTGAATCTTGGGTAGATACGCAGTATTTT. Its translation is CASSESWVDTQYF. Full variable domain (remainder filled in from reference TRBV2 and TRBJ2-3): EPEVTQTPSHQVTQMGQEVILRCVPISNHLYFYWYRQILGQKVEFLVSFYNNEISEKSEIFDDQFSVERPDGSNFTLKIRSTKLEDSAMYFCASSESWVDTQYFGPGTRLTVL.

In this sample, this clonotype turned up a few times. The chain is built from TRBV20-1 and TRBJ2-1, with 12 bases aligning to TRBD2. From germline, CDR1 is DFQATT and CDR2 SNEGSKA (reference sequence). The CDR3 runs to 15 residues. The junction had 9 bases not matched to a gene; V was cut back by 6 bases and J by 6 bases. The CDR3 DNA is TGCAGTGCGCGGAGACTAGCGGGAGAACCCAATGAGCAGTTCTTC. It is translated as CSARRLAGEPNEQFF.

This clonotype occurred many times. The chain links TRBV15 to TRBJ1-6, with unresolved D. The CDR3 runs to 14 residues. Trimming removed 2 bases from V and 9 bases from J, with 11 bases in between. From germline, CDR1 is LNHNV and CDR2 YYDKDF (reference sequence). CDR3 nucleotides: TGTGCCACCAGCAGAAATCAGGCTGGTTCACCCCTCCACTTT. Encoded protein: CATSRNQAGSPLHF.

The V gene is TRBV5-5, the J gene TRBJ2-5, with 8 bases matching TRBD2. After removal of 1 base from V and 1 base from J, the junction contained 3 bases not matched to a gene. The length of the CDR3 is 15 residues. Germline V gives CDR1 SGHKS, CDR2 YYEKEE (reference sequence). The CDR3 sequence is CASSLSGRAQETQYF. CDR3 in DNA: TGTGCCAGCAGCTTGTCCGGGAGGGCCCAAGAGACCCAGTACTTC.

The V and J genes are TRBV27 and TRBJ2-2; no clear D. The germline V gene has CDR1 MNHEY and CDR2 SMNVEV (reference sequence). V lost 3 bases and J 3 bases, leaving 14 bases between the germline ends. The CDR3 is made up of 16 amino acids. CDR3 nucleotide sequence: TGTGCCAGCAGTTTCCGACGACGGTCGTACACCGGGGAGCTGTTTTTT. Its translation: CASSFRRRSYTGELFF.

This clonotype occurred a few times. The V call is TRBV6-2 or TRBV6-3, the J call TRBJ2-7, with D possibly being TRBD2 (6 bases). From germline, CDR1 is MNHEY and CDR2 SVGEGT. The CDR3 length is 14 residues. Trimming removed 6 bases from V and 0 bases from J, with 12 bases in between. The CDR3 spells CASRGTLASYEQYF. CDR3 DNA sequence: TGTGCCAGCAGAGGGACTTTGGCCTCCTACGAGCAGTACTTC.

The chain employs TRBV10-3 and TRBJ2-7; no clear D. CDR3 length: 14 residues. Per the germline V gene, CDR1 is ENHRY and CDR2 is SYGVKD. V lost 6 bases and J lost 3, with 15 bases in between. As DNA, the CDR3 is TGTGCCATCAGGGACGAGGACGGCTACTACGAGCAGTACTTC. Encoded protein: CAIRDEDGYYEQYF.

This clonotype occurred a few times. The chain has TRBV6-5 and TRBJ1-2; no definite D call. Germline V gene sequence: CDR1 MNHEY, CDR2 SVGAGI. This CDR3 is 14 amino acids long. Trimming stripped 2 bases from V and 4 bases from J, with 11 bases between. CDR3: CASSYQRVGYGYTF. The CDR3 DNA follows: TGTGCCAGCAGTTACCAGAGAGTAGGCTATGGCTACACCTTC.

The chain is built from TRBV7-9 and TRBJ2-1; D gene ambiguous. The germline gives CDR1 SEHNR, CDR2 FQNEAQ (reference sequence). The CDR3 extends over 15 amino acids. V was trimmed by 2 bases and J by 5 bases, leaving 13 bases between them. The CDR3 sequence: CASSLRATGNNEQFF. The DNA of the CDR3 is TGTGCCAGCAGCTTAAGAGCAACCGGTAACAATGAGCAGTTCTTC.

V gene TRBV20-1 combines with J gene TRBJ2-7, with D possibly being TRBD1 (5 bases). V was cut by 5 bases and J by 2 bases, with 16 bases left in between. This CDR3 has 14 amino acids. CDR1 is DFQATT and CDR2 is SNEGSKA in the germline V gene (reference sequence). The CDR3 loop reads CSAGAPYRPYEQYF. The CDR3 nucleotides are TGCAGTGCTGGGGCCCCGTATAGGCCCTACGAGCAGTACTTC.

The chain employs TRBV12-3 or TRBV12-4 and TRBJ2-7; possibly TRBD1 for D (6 bases). CDR3 length: 15 residues. Trimming shortened V by 5 bases and J by 0 bases, and 14 bases separated the two germline ends. DNA for the CDR3: TGTGCCAGCAGTACCGGGACACGAAGCTCCTACGAGCAGTACTTC. Residues: CASSTGTRSSYEQYF.

The V call is TRBV5-1, the J call TRBJ1-5, with D possibly matching TRBD1 (5 bases). This CDR3 is 14 amino acids long. V lost 4 bases and J 3 bases, leaving 11 bases between the germline ends. Germline loops: CDR1 SGHRS, CDR2 YFSETQ. The CDR3 reads CASSEQGVNQPQHF. As DNA, the CDR3 is TGCGCCAGCAGCGAGCAGGGCGTCAATCAGCCCCAGCATTTT. The whole variable domain, filled in from reference TRBV5-1 and TRBJ1-5, reads KAGVTQTPRYLIKTRGQQVTLSCSPISGHRSVSWYQQTPGQGLQFLFEYFSETQRNKGNFPGRFSGRQFSNSRSEMNVSTLELGDSALYLCASSEQGVNQPQHFGDGTRLSIL.

CDR3 DNA: TGTGCCAGCAGACCAGGACAGGGGGCGATCGGGGAGCTGTTTTTT. It encodes CASRPGQGAIGELFF. The V and J genes are TRBV5-5 and TRBJ2-2; 11 bases are shared with TRBD1. The V and J ends lost 5 bases and 7 bases, in that order; junction bases with no gene match: 7. This CDR3 is built from 15 residues. Germline V gene sequence: CDR1 SGHKS, CDR2 YYEKEE (reference sequence).

This clonotype was picked up many times. This rearrangement joins TRBV5-1 to TRBJ2-3; 13 bases match TRBD2. Germline values: CDR1 SGHRS, CDR2 YFSETQ. The CDR3 consists of 16 residues. Losses at the gene ends were 3 bases for V and 2 bases for J; bases not matched to a gene: 3. The CDR3 region has the DNA TGCGCCAGCAGCTGGGGACTAGCGGGGATCACAGATACGCAGTATTTT. This sequence encodes CASSWGLAGITDTQYF.

In its sample, this clonotype was seen a few times. The chain combines TRBV12-3 or TRBV12-4 with TRBJ1-1; TRBD1 matches at 7 bases. V shed 5 bases, J shed 4 bases, and the junction held 13 bases outside the gene matches. This CDR3 has 16 residues. CDR3 DNA sequence: TGTGCCAGCAGTACCCCAGGGGCAGGGGGGACCACTGAAGCTTTCTTT. This encodes CASSTPGAGGTTEAFF.

The chain combines TRBV20-1 with TRBJ2-6, with D unresolved. The CDR3 is 15 residues long. Trimming shortened V by 0 bases and J by 2 bases, and 8 bases separated the two germline ends. Germline V gene sequence: CDR1 DFQATT, CDR2 SNEGSKA (reference sequence). CDR3 nucleotides: TGCAGTGCTAGAGATGGCGAGGCTGGGGCCAACGTCCTGACTTTC. Amino acid sequence: CSARDGEAGANVLTF.

This clonotype was seen many times. V usage is TRBV12-3 or TRBV12-4 and J usage is TRBJ2-2; D may be TRBD2 (6 bases). CDR3 length equals 16 residues. Trimming removed 6 bases at V and 7 bases at J, with 21 bases between. The CDR3 DNA sequence: TGTGCCAGCAGCCCTATAGCGGCTGGCGTTGGCGGGGAGCTGTTTTTT. It yields the protein CASSPIAAGVGGELFF.